Each of the 29 T cell receptor beta chains below was sequenced from the same sample in a study of cytomegalovirus exposure and HLA in healthy donors. PCR employed 60 Vbeta and 13 Jbeta primers. Method: immunoSEQ multiplex PCR; TCRdb's copy keeps in-frame clones and lacks some. The table shows 150,000 to 200,000 clones, with roughly 80% occurring only once. Sequencing used PBMCs. These receptors were taken from a man between 60 and 75 years old in good health and CMV-seronegative.

The rearrangement links TRBV5-5 to TRBJ2-1; 7 bases agree with TRBD1. Per the germline V gene, CDR1 is SGHKS and CDR2 is YYEKEE (reference sequence). After removal of 4 bases from V and 0 bases from J, the junction contained 4 bases not matched to a gene. This CDR3 has 15 amino acids. The CDR3 sequence is CASSPWTGSYNEQFF. Here the CDR3 DNA reads TGTGCCAGCAGCCCCTGGACAGGCTCCTACAATGAGCAGTTCTTC.

CDR3 DNA sequence: TGTGCCACCAGCAGAGATTTTGGCTGGCGGGAGGACACAGATACGCAGTATTTT. Translation: CATSRDFGWREDTDTQYF. V usage is TRBV15 and J usage is TRBJ2-3, with 8 bases that match TRBD2. Germline V lookup: CDR1 LNHNV, CDR2 YYDKDF (reference sequence). This CDR3 contains 18 residues. The J segment lost 2 bases and the V segment lost 0 bases, leaving 10 bases of the junction unmatched. Full variable domain (outside the CDR3, taken from reference TRBV15 and TRBJ2-3): DAMVIQNPRYQVTQFGKPVTLSCSQTLNHNVMYWYQQKSSQAPKLLFHYYDKDFNNEADTPDNFQSRRPNTSFCFLDIRSPGLGDTAMYLCATSRDFGWREDTDTQYFGPGTRLTVL.

The V and J genes are TRBV5-3 and TRBJ2-7, with a tentative D call TRBD2 (5 bases). TRBV5-3 belongs to the ORF category, with a function that is uncertain. The germline V and J ends were trimmed by 4 bases and 3 bases, with 11 bases remaining between them. The CDR3 is made up of 13 amino acids. This CDR3 is CARSGAGVYEQYF. The DNA for the CDR3 is TGTGCCAGAAGCGGTGCCGGGGTCTACGAGCAGTACTTC.

The chain links TRBV7-2 to TRBJ1-3; no firm D call. The germline gives CDR1 SGHTA, CDR2 FQGNSA. The CDR3 runs 15 residues. V lost 5 bases, J lost 0 bases, and 11 bases lay in between. This chain's CDR3 is CASSQLTSSGNTIYF. In DNA form, the CDR3 reads TGTGCCAGCAGCCAACTCACTAGCTCTGGAAACACCATATATTTT.

As to this clone: Other DNA variants within this sample encode the same CDR3. The CDR3, as DNA: TGTGCCAGCAGCTTCGGGGGGCGCGAGACCCAGTACTTC. Its protein is CASSFGGRETQYF. The chain couples TRBV7-2 to TRBJ2-5; TRBD2 might be the D (7 bases). V was cut by 3 bases and J by 5 bases, with 10 bases left in between. The CDR3 contains 13 residues. From germline, CDR1 is SGHTA and CDR2 FQGNSA.

This chain links TRBV6-6 with TRBJ2-7; TRBD1 matches at 8 bases. J lost 0 bases, V lost 9 bases, and 10 bases had no gene match. CDR3 length equals 15 residues. Germline values: CDR1 MNHNY, CDR2 SVGAGI (reference sequence). The CDR3: CASEPGDRISYEQYF. The CDR3 DNA sequence: TGTGCCAGTGAACCGGGGGACAGGATCTCCTACGAGCAGTACTTC.

The chain recombines TRBV12-5 with TRBJ1-1; a weak D match, TRBD1 (5 bases). The V and J ends lost 6 bases and 8 bases respectively, with 10 bases between them. The CDR3 covers 11 residues. The germline V gene has CDR1 LGHNT and CDR2 FRNRAP. CDR3 DNA sequence: TGTGCTAGTGGGATGGAGGGGGAAGCTTTCTTT. Translated: CASGMEGEAFF.

This clone has just a few counts. This rearrangement joins TRBV19 to TRBJ2-2, with 11 bases aligning to TRBD1. CDR1 and CDR2 from the germline V gene are LNHDA and SQIVND (reference sequence). The trim removed 6 bases at V and 6 bases at J, leaving 15 bases unmatched. CDR3 length: 18 residues. CDR3 bases: TGTGCCAGTAGACGAGCCGGGACAGGGGGGAAGGGGTCCGGGGAGCTGTTTTTT. It yields the protein CASRRAGTGGKGSGELFF.

This sequence joins TRBV5-1 and TRBJ2-1; 9 nucleotides match TRBD2. Germline V gene data show CDR1 as SGHRS and CDR2 as YFSETQ. With 3 bases clipped from V and 4 bases from J, the junction kept 11 bases outside the gene matches. The CDR3 length is 17 residues. CDR3 amino acids: CASSSRTSVGLYNEQFF. The CDR3 region has the DNA TGCGCCAGCAGCTCCAGGACTAGCGTAGGACTATACAATGAGCAGTTCTTC. Using reference TRBV5-1 and TRBJ2-1 for the parts outside the CDR3, the full variable domain is KAGVTQTPRYLIKTRGQQVTLSCSPISGHRSVSWYQQTPGQGLQFLFEYFSETQRNKGNFPGRFSGRQFSNSRSEMNVSTLELGDSALYLCASSSRTSVGLYNEQFFGPGTRLTVL.

The V call is TRBV19, the J call TRBJ1-5; D might be TRBD1 (6 bases). The germline V gene encodes CDR1 LNHDA and CDR2 SQIVND (reference sequence). This CDR3 region has 14 residues. The ends were cut back, 8 bases at V and 8 bases at J, with 19 bases in the middle. The CDR3 coding sequence is TGTGCCAGTTCCCAAACAGGGCCCAAGGAGCCCCAGCATTTT. Translating gives CASSQTGPKEPQHF.

The chain is built from TRBV5-8 and TRBJ2-7; D not certain. The germline V and J ends were trimmed by 5 bases and 2 bases, with 8 bases remaining between them. The CDR3 spans 12 residues. CDR1 SGHTS and CDR2 YDEGEE come from the germline V gene. CDR3 sequence: CASRRLPYEQYF. The CDR3 DNA follows: TGTGCCAGCAGGCGTTTGCCCTACGAGCAGTACTTC.

The chain is built from TRBV9 and TRBJ1-4, with D unresolved. The CDR3 contains 14 residues. Germline CDR1 reads SGDLS; CDR2 reads YYNGEE. V lost 0 bases and J 5 bases, leaving 8 bases between the germline ends. The CDR3 reads CASSVGPGNEKLFF. As DNA, the CDR3 is TGTGCCAGCAGCGTAGGCCCCGGGAATGAAAAACTGTTTTTT.

The chain joins TRBV10-2 to TRBJ2-7; 8 positions agree with TRBD1. J gave up 4 bases and V 5 bases, and 4 bases lay outside the gene matches. This CDR3 has 13 amino acids. Germline CDR1 reads WSHSY; CDR2 reads SAAADI. The CDR3 region is CASSYRQGYEQYF. The CDR3 nucleotides are TGCGCCAGCAGTTATCGACAGGGGTACGAGCAGTACTTC.

This clone has just one count. The chain has TRBV19 and TRBJ2-3, with a tentative D call TRBD2 (6 bases). The CDR3 has 15 residues. Germline CDR1 LNHDA, CDR2 SQIVND (reference sequence). The V and J ends lost 6 bases and 1 base respectively, with 14 bases between them. The CDR3 protein is CASSLTGSRTDTQYF. The CDR3 nucleotides are TGTGCCAGTAGCCTGACCGGGAGTCGCACAGATACGCAGTATTTT.

This clone has just a few counts. This chain links TRBV10-3 with TRBJ1-3, with TRBD1 as a possible D gene (5 bases). From germline, CDR1 is ENHRY and CDR2 SYGVKD. V gave up 4 bases and J gave up 0 bases, with 13 bases separating them. The CDR3 consists of 16 residues. DNA of the CDR3: TGTGCCATCAGTGCAGAGACAGATTACTCTGGAAACACCATATATTTT. Translation gives CAISAETDYSGNTIYF.

This clone has just a few counts. The chain combines TRBV4-1 with TRBJ2-5; 8 nucleotides align to TRBD1. V shed 0 bases and J 4 bases; nucleotides not matched to a gene: 7. The germline CDR1 and CDR2 sequences are MGHRA and YSYEKL. This CDR3 has 16 residues. CDR3 sequence: CASSQEGRGHGETQYF. CDR3 nucleotides: TGCGCCAGCAGCCAAGAGGGCAGGGGGCACGGAGAGACCCAGTACTTC.

This clone was seen a handful of times. This rearrangement joins TRBV29-1 to TRBJ2-5; 8 bases map to TRBD2. There are 16 residues in the CDR3. Germline-derived CDR1 and CDR2 are SQVTM and ANQGSEA. The J segment lost 5 bases and the V segment lost 2 bases, leaving 13 bases of the junction unmatched. The CDR3 spells CSVERRAGGTWETQYF. The DNA of the CDR3 is TGCAGCGTTGAAAGAAGGGCGGGGGGAACTTGGGAGACCCAGTACTTC. Looking up the rest from reference TRBV29-1 and TRBJ2-5 gives the full variable domain: SAVISQKPSRDICQRGTSLTIQCQVDSQVTMMFWYRQQPGQSLTLIATANQGSEATYESGFVIDKFPISRPNLTFSTLTVSNMSPEDSSIYLCSVERRAGGTWETQYFGPGTRLLVL.

This chain connects TRBV28 to TRBJ1-2; D remains ambiguous. V shed 8 bases and J shed 0 bases, with 13 bases lying between them. From germline, CDR1 is MDHEN and CDR2 SYDVKM. This CDR3 has 14 residues. Here the CDR3 reads CASSGPKTNYGYTF. CDR3 coding DNA: TGTGCCAGCTCGGGTCCCAAGACTAACTATGGCTACACCTTC.

V usage is TRBV6-6 and J usage is TRBJ1-2, with a possible D match to TRBD1 (6 bases). This CDR3 region has 14 residues. Trimming removed 0 bases at V and 4 bases at J, with 9 bases between. Germline CDR1 MNHNY, CDR2 SVGAGI (reference sequence). CDR3 coding DNA: TGTGCCAGCAGTTACTCGTCAGGGGCCTATGGCTACACCTTC. Its translation is CASSYSSGAYGYTF.

The CDR3 region has the DNA TGTGCCAGCTTACCCCGGGGCAGCGGGGGGGCCTCAGGAGAGACCCAGTACTTC. It encodes CASLPRGSGGASGETQYF. The rearrangement links TRBV18 to TRBJ2-5, with 10 nucleotides matching TRBD2. This CDR3 is 18 amino acids long. With V trimmed by 7 bases and J by 4 bases, 18 bases remained unmatched. Germline-derived CDR1 and CDR2 are KGHSH and LQKENI.

The V gene is TRBV19, the J gene TRBJ1-1; D is perhaps TRBD1 (6 bases). Trimming cost V 5 bases and J 13 bases, with 14 bases left between them. Per germline, CDR1 LNHDA and CDR2 SQIVND (reference sequence). The CDR3 sequence is 11 residues long. The CDR3 region has the DNA TGTGCCAGTAGTGACACGCTACAGGGTTTCTTT. Protein product: CASSDTLQGFF.

This clone was seen only a few times. The chain combines TRBV5-4 with TRBJ1-5, with TRBD1 matching 7 bases. The germline V gene has CDR1 SGHNT and CDR2 YYREEE (reference sequence). After removal of 1 base from V and 2 bases from J, the junction contained 0 bases not matched to a gene. The CDR3 is 14 residues long. The DNA for the CDR3 is TGTGCCAGCAGCTTGCAGGGGGGCAATCAGCCCCAGCATTTT. This sequence encodes CASSLQGGNQPQHF.

The count of this clone is one. The V and J genes are TRBV4-2 and TRBJ2-7; maybe TRBD1 (8 bases). The germline gives CDR1 LGHNA, CDR2 YNFKEQ. V was pared by 0 bases and J by 6 bases, with 15 bases between. The CDR3 extends over 15 amino acids. The CDR3: CASSQEEQGGREQYF. DNA for the CDR3: TGTGCCAGCAGCCAAGAAGAACAGGGGGGGCGCGAGCAGTACTTC.

This clone was detected only a few times. The V and J genes are TRBV30 and TRBJ1-1; D may be TRBD1 (6 bases). The V end lost 1 base, the J end lost 10 bases, and 19 bases lay between the germline ends. This CDR3 region has 14 residues. Germline CDR1 GTSNPN, CDR2 SVGIG (reference sequence). CDR3 coding DNA: TGTGCCTGGAGTGAGGAACAAACAGGGTTGGGAGCTTTCTTT. It codes for CAWSEEQTGLGAFF. Supplemented by reference TRBV30 and TRBJ1-1, the full variable domain reads SQTIHQWPATLVQPVGSPLSLECTVEGTSNPNLYWYRQAAGRGLQLLFYSVGIGQISSEVPQNLSASRPQDRQFILSSKKLLLSDSGFYLCAWSEEQTGLGAFFGQGTRLTVV.

The V call is TRBV5-4, the J call TRBJ2-7, with 11 bases lining up with TRBD1. Germline V gives CDR1 SGHNT, CDR2 YYREEE (reference sequence). The CDR3 has 15 amino acids. The V segment lost 4 bases and the J segment 4 bases; nucleotides outside the gene matches: 7. CDR3 bases: TGTGCCAGCAGCGCAACCGGGACAGGGGGATACGAGCAGTACTTC. It codes for CASSATGTGGYEQYF.

The chain joins TRBV9 to TRBJ1-2; TRBD1 matches 9 bases. The V and J ends lost 4 bases and 6 bases, in that order; junction bases with no gene match: 10. The CDR3 sequence is 15 residues long. Germline V gene data show CDR1 as SGDLS and CDR2 as YYNGEE. This CDR3 reads CASSLRQGEYDGYTF. In DNA, the CDR3 is TGTGCCAGCAGCCTAAGACAGGGGGAATACGATGGCTACACCTTC.

The chain combines TRBV4-2 with TRBJ2-1, with TRBD2 matching 10 bases. V shed 2 bases, J shed 12 bases, and the junction held 4 bases outside the gene matches. Looked up from germline, CDR1 is LGHNA and CDR2 is YNFKEQ. CDR3 size: 13 residues. The chain's CDR3 is CASSQIPSGRQFF. CDR3 coding DNA: TGTGCCAGCAGCCAAATCCCTAGCGGGAGGCAGTTCTTC.

The CDR3 nucleotides are TGTGCCAGCAGCCTGACAGGGCCCCCCTATGGCTACACCTTC. This gives the protein CASSLTGPPYGYTF. The chain joins TRBV6-5 to TRBJ1-2; TRBD1 agrees at 7 bases. CDR3 length: 14 amino acids. Germline loops: CDR1 MNHEY, CDR2 SVGAGI. V lost 6 bases to trimming and J lost 4 bases; unmatched junction nucleotides: 8.

This chain links TRBV9 with TRBJ2-7; the match to TRBD2 covers 7 bases. V lost 3 bases, J lost 1 base, and 4 bases stayed unmatched. The CDR3 extends over 14 amino acids. CDR1 is SGDLS, CDR2 YYNGEE, per germline. The DNA of the CDR3 is TGTGCCAGCAGCGGGGGGGAGGGGTCCTACGAGCAGTACTTC. Encoded protein: CASSGGEGSYEQYF. Drawing the rest from reference TRBV9 and TRBJ2-7, the complete variable domain is DSGVTQTPKHLITATGQRVTLRCSPRSGDLSVYWYQQSLDQGLQFLIQYYNGEERAKGNILERFSAQQFPDLHSELNLSSLELGDSALYFCASSGGEGSYEQYFGPGTRLTVT.